This T cell receptor (beta chain) stems from a study of blood T cell repertoires in COVID-19. This CDR3 region has 11 residues. Germline assignment: CDR1 SGHRS and CDR2 YFSETQ. With 2 bases removed from V and 3 bases from J, the gap between germline ends came to 3 bases. TCRdb's copy holds only in-frame clones and misses some; the assay was immunoSEQ multiplex PCR. Seen here are roughly 290,000 clones, about 88% observed once, and the top ten hold roughly an eighth. This clonotype was sampled from a woman in her sixties or seventies with acute or convalescent COVID-19. The chain recombines TRBV5-1 with TRBJ2-7; D gene ambiguous. Sequenced input: peripheral blood. CDR3 sequence: CASSFNYEQYF. CDR3 bases: TGCGCCAGCAGCTTTAACTACGAGCAGTACTTC.